This T cell receptor (beta chain) was retrieved from a study of human thymus T cells. The CDR3 is made up of 14 amino acids. The ends were cut back, 1 base at V and 1 base at J, with 5 bases in the middle. Germline assignment: CDR1 MGHRA and CDR2 YSYEKL. With regard to this clone: What it recognizes is unknown.

The study used thymus tissue resected during corrective heart surgery. Donors were healthy Finnish babies undergoing corrective operations for congenital heart defects. Study-wide points: In unrelated individuals, thymic repertoires overlapped highly, according to related research. It looked as if thymic and blood repertoires used V and J genes in a biased way.

This table comes from immunoSEQ multiplex PCR, and its TCRdb copy is limited to in-frame clones, with some not included. The sample lists around 130,000 clones; around 94% were seen once. Sequenced input: thymus tissue. This sequence originates from a boy younger than two with a congenital heart defect but otherwise immunologically healthy. The chain uses TRBV4-1 and TRBJ1-5; D gene uncertain. CDR3 nucleotide sequence: TGCGCCAGCAGCCAAGTTGGAAGCAATCAGCCCCAGCATTTT. This translates into CASSQVGSNQPQHF.